The clone carrying this T cell receptor (beta chain) was seen a handful of times. With V trimmed by 4 bases and J by 4 bases, 9 bases remained unmatched. The CDR3 spans 17 residues. Germline lookup yields CDR1 SGDLS and CDR2 YYNGEE. These data belong to a study of blood T cell repertoires in COVID-19. Here immunoSEQ multiplex PCR was the method, and the copy in TCRdb shows in-frame clones only, minus some. The profile shows about 250,000 clones, roughly 82% of them singletons. This TCR was recovered from a woman of 80 years or more with active or convalescent COVID-19. The specimen sequenced was peripheral blood. V is TRBV9 and J is TRBJ1-6; TRBD1 aligns across 9 bases. Here the CDR3 DNA reads TGTGCCAGCAGCCTAAGAGGTGGGACAGGGTATAATTCACCCCTCCACTTT. Its translation is CASSLRGGTGYNSPLHF.